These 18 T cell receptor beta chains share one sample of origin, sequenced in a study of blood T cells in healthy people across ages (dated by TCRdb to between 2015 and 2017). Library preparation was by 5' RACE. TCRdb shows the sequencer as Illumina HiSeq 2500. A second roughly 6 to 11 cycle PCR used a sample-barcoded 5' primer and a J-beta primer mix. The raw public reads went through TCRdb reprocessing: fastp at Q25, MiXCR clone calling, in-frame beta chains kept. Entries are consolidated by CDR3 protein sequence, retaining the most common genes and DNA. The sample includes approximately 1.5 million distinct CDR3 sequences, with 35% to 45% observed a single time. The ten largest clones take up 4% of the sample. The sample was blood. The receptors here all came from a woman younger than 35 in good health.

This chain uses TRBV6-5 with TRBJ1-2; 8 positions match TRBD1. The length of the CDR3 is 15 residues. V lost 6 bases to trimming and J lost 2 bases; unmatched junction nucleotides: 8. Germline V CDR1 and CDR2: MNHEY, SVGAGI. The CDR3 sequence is CASRPQGQVNYGYTF. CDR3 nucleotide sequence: TGTGCCAGCAGGCCTCAGGGACAGGTGAACTATGGCTACACCTTC.

CDR3 amino acids: CASSVAGNGYNEQFF. Written as DNA, the CDR3 is TGTGCCAGCAGCGTAGCAGGGAACGGCTACAATGAGCAGTTCTTC. V usage is TRBV9 and J usage is TRBJ2-1; a possible D gene is TRBD1 (5 bases). Germline CDR1 reads SGDLS; CDR2 reads YYNGEE. The CDR3 runs 15 residues. Trimming cost V 0 bases and J 3 bases, with 10 bases left between them.

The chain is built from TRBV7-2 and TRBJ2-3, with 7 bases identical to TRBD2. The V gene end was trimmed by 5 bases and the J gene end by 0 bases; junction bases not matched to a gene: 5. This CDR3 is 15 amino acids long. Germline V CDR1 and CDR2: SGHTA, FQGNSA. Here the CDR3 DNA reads TGTGCCAGCAGCCGGGACTACATGAGCACAGATACGCAGTATTTT. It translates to CASSRDYMSTDTQYF.

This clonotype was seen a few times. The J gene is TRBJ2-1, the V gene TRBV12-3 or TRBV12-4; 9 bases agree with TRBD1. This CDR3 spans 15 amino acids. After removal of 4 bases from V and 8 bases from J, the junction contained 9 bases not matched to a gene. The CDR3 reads CASSSPDRGVDEQFF. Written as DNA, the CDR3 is TGTGCCAGCAGTTCCCCGGACAGGGGTGTGGATGAGCAGTTCTTC.

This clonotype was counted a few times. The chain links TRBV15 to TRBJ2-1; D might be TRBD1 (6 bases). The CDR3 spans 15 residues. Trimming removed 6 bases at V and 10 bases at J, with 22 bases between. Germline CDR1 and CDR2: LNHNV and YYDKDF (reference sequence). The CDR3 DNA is TGTGCCACCAGATCCAGGGGTGGTCGGACATGGGAGCAGTTCTTC. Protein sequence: CATRSRGGRTWEQFF.

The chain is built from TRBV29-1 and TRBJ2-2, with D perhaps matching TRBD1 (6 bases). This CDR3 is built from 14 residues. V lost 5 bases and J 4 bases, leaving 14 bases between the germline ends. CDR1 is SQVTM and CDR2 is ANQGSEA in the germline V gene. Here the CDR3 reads CSVLQGSGTGELFF. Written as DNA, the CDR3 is TGCAGCGTTCTACAGGGCTCCGGCACCGGGGAGCTGTTTTTT.

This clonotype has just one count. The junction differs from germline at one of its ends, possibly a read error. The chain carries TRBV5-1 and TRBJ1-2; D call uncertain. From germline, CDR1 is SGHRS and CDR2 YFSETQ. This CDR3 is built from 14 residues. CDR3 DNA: TGCGTCAGCAGAGACTGGGGAGAAGACTATGGCTACACCTTC. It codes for CVSRDWGEDYGYTF.

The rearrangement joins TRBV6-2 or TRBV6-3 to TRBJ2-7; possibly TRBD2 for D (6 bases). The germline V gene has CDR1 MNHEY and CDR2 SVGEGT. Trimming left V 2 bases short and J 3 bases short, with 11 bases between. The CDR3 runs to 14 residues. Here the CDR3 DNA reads TGTGCCAGCAGTTACGGTGGAGGGTTCTACGAGCAGTACTTC. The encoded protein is CASSYGGGFYEQYF.

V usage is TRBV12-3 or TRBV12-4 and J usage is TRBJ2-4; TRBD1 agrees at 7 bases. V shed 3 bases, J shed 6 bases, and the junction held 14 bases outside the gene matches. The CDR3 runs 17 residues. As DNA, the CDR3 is TGTGCCAGCAGTTTCCCTCCCTCTCCGGGACAGAGAAACATTCAGTACTTC. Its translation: CASSFPPSPGQRNIQYF.

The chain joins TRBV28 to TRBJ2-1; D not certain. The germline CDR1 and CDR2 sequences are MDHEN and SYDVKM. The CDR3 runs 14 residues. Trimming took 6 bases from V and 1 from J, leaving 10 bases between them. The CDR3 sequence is CASRLHDSYNEQFF. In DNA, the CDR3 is TGTGCCAGCAGGCTCCATGATTCCTACAATGAGCAGTTCTTC.

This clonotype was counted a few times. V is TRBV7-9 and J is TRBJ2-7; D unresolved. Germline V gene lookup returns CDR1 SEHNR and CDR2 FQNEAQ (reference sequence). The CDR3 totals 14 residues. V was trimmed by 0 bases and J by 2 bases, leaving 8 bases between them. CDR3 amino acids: CASSLALFPYEQYF. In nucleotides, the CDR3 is TGTGCCAGCAGCTTAGCGTTGTTCCCCTACGAGCAGTACTTC.

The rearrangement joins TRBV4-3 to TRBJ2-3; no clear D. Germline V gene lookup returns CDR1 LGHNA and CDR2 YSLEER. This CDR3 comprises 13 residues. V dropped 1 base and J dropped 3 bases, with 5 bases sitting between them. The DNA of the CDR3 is TGCGCCAGCAGCCAAGGCAAAACAGATACGCAGTATTTT. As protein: CASSQGKTDTQYF.

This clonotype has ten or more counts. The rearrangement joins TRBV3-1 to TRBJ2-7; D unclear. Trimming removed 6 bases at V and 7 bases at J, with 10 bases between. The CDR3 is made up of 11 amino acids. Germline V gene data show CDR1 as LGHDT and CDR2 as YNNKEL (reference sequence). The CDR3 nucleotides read TGTGCCAGCAGTCAGGCTCGGGAGCAGTACTTC. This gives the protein CASSQAREQYF.

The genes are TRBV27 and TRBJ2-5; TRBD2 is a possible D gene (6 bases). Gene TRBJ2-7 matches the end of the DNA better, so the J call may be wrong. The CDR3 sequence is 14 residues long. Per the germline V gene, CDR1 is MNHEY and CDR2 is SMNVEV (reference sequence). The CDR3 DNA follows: TGTGCCAGCGGGTACTTCGGGAGAACCTACGAGCAGTACTTC. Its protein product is CASGYFGRTYEQYF.

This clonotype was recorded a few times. The CDR3 sequence: CASRSLGERNSPLHF. Written as DNA, the CDR3 is TGTGCCAGCAGAAGCCTAGGAGAACGTAATTCACCCCTCCACTTT. This rearrangement joins TRBV6-5 to TRBJ1-6; no reliable D call. Germline assignment: CDR1 MNHEY and CDR2 SVGAGI. The V end lost 6 bases, the J end lost 6 bases, and 15 bases lay between the germline ends. The CDR3 spans 15 residues.

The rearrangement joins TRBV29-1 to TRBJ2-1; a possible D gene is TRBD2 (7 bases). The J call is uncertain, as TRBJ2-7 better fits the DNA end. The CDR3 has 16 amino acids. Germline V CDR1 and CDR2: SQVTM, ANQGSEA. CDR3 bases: TGCAGCGTTGAGGGGGCCGCGGGAGAAAGATACAATGAGCAGTACTTC. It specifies CSVEGAAGERYNEQYF.

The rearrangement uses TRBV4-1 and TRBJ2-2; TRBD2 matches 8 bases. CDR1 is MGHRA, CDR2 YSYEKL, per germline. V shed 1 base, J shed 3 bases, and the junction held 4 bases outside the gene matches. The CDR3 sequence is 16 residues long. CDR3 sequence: CASSQGLASYTGELFF. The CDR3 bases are TGCGCCAGCAGCCAAGGACTAGCGTCTTACACCGGGGAGCTGTTTTTT.

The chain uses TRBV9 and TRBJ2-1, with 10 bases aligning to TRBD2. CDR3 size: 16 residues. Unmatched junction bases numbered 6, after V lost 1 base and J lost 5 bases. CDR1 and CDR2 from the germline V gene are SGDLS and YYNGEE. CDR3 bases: TGTGCCAGCAGCGTAACTAGCGGGATTTCCCACAATGAGCAGTTCTTC. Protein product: CASSVTSGISHNEQFF.